One sample yielded the 17 T cell receptor beta chains listed below, sequenced in a study of blood T cell repertoires in COVID-19. Some clones are missing from TCRdb's copy, which holds only in-frame ones; the method was immunoSEQ multiplex PCR. This table has about 140,000 clones, just under 85% appearing once. The source material was PBMCs or T cells enriched from blood (not recorded which). The receptor source for this set is a woman between 45 and 65 years old with acute COVID-19.

The chain recombines TRBV7-2 with TRBJ1-2, with 11 bases matching TRBD1. This CDR3 has 15 residues. With V trimmed by 6 bases and J by 6 bases, 9 bases remained unmatched. Germline V gene lookup returns CDR1 SGHTA and CDR2 FQGNSA. The CDR3 DNA sequence: TGTGCCAGCAGGTGGACAGGGGGCCCTAAGGATGGCTACACCTTC. Protein product: CASRWTGGPKDGYTF.

V usage is TRBV4-2 and J usage is TRBJ1-4; 7 bases are shared with TRBD1. This CDR3 is built from 17 residues. Germline-derived CDR1 and CDR2 are LGHNA and YNFKEQ. The J segment lost 3 bases and the V segment lost 4 bases, leaving 11 bases of the junction unmatched. Written as DNA, the CDR3 is TGTGCCAGCAGCCCCCGACAGGGAGGCGAGTCTAATGAAAAACTGTTTTTT. Its translation is CASSPRQGGESNEKLFF.

The CDR3 DNA reads as TGTGCCACCAGTGAGTCCGGGACAGGGAACGAAAAACTGTTTTTT. This gives the protein CATSESGTGNEKLFF. The chain couples TRBV24-1 to TRBJ1-4; TRBD1 aligns across 9 bases. The junction had 7 bases not matched to a gene; V was cut back by 4 bases and J by 8 bases. The CDR3 runs to 15 residues. Germline V gene lookup returns CDR1 KGHDR and CDR2 SFDVKD.

This chain joins TRBV11-2 and TRBJ2-3; a weak D match, TRBD2 (6 bases). CDR3 length: 16 amino acids. V lost 1 base, J lost 5 bases, and 16 bases lay in between. Looked up from germline, CDR1 is SGHAT and CDR2 is FQNNGV. This CDR3 is CASSLGPQRVVDTQYF. The CDR3 DNA sequence: TGTGCCAGCAGCTTAGGTCCCCAGCGGGTAGTAGATACGCAGTATTTT.

The V and J genes are TRBV4-1 and TRBJ2-3; 7 bases fit TRBD2. The CDR3 loop spans 16 amino acids. Germline values: CDR1 MGHRA, CDR2 YSYEKL. The V gene end was trimmed by 3 bases and the J gene end by 1 base; junction bases not matched to a gene: 7. The chain's CDR3 is CASSHREVEGTDTQYF. The CDR3 nucleotides read TGCGCCAGCAGCCACCGGGAGGTAGAGGGCACAGATACGCAGTATTTT.

This sequence joins TRBV11-2 and TRBJ1-3; 10 bases are a match to TRBD1. The germline gives CDR1 SGHAT, CDR2 FQNNGV. The junction had 8 bases not matched to a gene; V was cut back by 6 bases and J by 3 bases. This CDR3 has 16 amino acids. CDR3 in amino acids: CASSFRQGANGNTIYF. In DNA form, the CDR3 reads TGTGCCAGCAGTTTTCGACAGGGGGCGAATGGAAACACCATATATTTT. The full variable domain, with the rest looked up from reference TRBV11-2 and TRBJ1-3, is EAGVAQSPRYKIIEKRQSVAFWCNPISGHATLYWYQQILGQGPKLLIQFQNNGVVDDSQLPKDRFSAERLKGVDSTLKIQPAKLEDSAVYLCASSFRQGANGNTIYFGEGSWLTVV.

V usage is TRBV19 and J usage is TRBJ2-1; a possible D gene is TRBD2 (6 bases). The germline gives CDR1 LNHDA, CDR2 SQIVND (reference sequence). The CDR3 has 16 residues. The V end lost 5 bases, the J end lost 2 bases, and 16 bases lay between the germline ends. The CDR3, as DNA: TGTGCCAGTAGTCCGGAGGGCGGTACCGCCTACAATGAGCAGTTCTTC. Amino acids: CASSPEGGTAYNEQFF.

The gene calls are TRBV19 and TRBJ1-2; TRBD1 agrees at 8 bases. V gave up 10 bases and J gave up 4 bases; unmatched junction bases: 8. Looked up from germline, CDR1 is LNHDA and CDR2 is SQIVND (reference sequence). This CDR3 contains 13 residues. The CDR3 loop is CATTLGQGYGYTF. The CDR3, as DNA: TGTGCCACCACCTTAGGACAGGGCTATGGCTACACCTTC.

CDR3 amino acids: CASSVGRVNEKLFF. For the CDR3, the DNA is TGTGCCAGCAGCGTCGGGAGGGTAAATGAAAAACTGTTTTTT. The V gene is TRBV9, the J gene TRBJ1-4; D gene unclear. The length of the CDR3 is 14 residues. Deletions cut 2 bases from V and 5 bases from J, with 10 bases between. CDR1 SGDLS and CDR2 YYNGEE come from the germline V gene.

This clone is a singleton in its sample. The chain couples TRBV28 to TRBJ2-7; 7 nucleotides align to TRBD1. V trimming: 1 base; J trimming: 2 bases; junction bases outside the gene matches: 2. Germline V gene lookup returns CDR1 MDHEN and CDR2 SYDVKM. The CDR3 length is 14 residues. CDR3 DNA sequence: TGTGCCAGCAGTTTATCAGGGGGACCCTACGAGCAGTACTTC. Amino acids: CASSLSGGPYEQYF.

The chain combines TRBV7-9 with TRBJ2-1, with 9 positions matching TRBD2. The ends lost 5 bases at V and 9 bases at J; junction bases unmatched: 11. This CDR3 comprises 15 residues. Germline V gives CDR1 SEHNR, CDR2 FQNEAQ (reference sequence). CDR3 region: CASSPRTSASGEQFF. The CDR3 DNA reads TGTGCCAGCAGCCCCCGGACTAGCGCAAGCGGTGAGCAGTTCTTC.

The chain combines TRBV5-1 with TRBJ2-7; D perhaps matches TRBD1 (6 bases). This CDR3 contains 14 residues. CDR1 is SGHRS and CDR2 is YFSETQ in the germline V gene. Trimming removed 6 bases at V and 0 bases at J, with 13 bases between. CDR3 loop: CASNLGQNSYEQYF. CDR3 coding DNA: TGCGCCAGCAATCTCGGACAGAACTCCTACGAGCAGTACTTC.

The chain joins TRBV4-3 to TRBJ1-2, with TRBD1 as a possible D gene (5 bases). V lost 4 bases and J lost 5, with 20 bases in between. The CDR3 covers 16 residues. Germline CDR1 LGHNA, CDR2 YSLEER. The chain's CDR3 is CASSRTTRGGEYGYTF. The CDR3 nucleotides read TGCGCCAGCAGCCGAACCACGCGTGGAGGGGAGTATGGCTACACCTTC.

The chain joins TRBV30 to TRBJ2-1; 8 bases agree with TRBD2. The CDR3 loop spans 11 amino acids. Germline V lookup: CDR1 GTSNPN, CDR2 SVGIG (reference sequence). Trimming cost V 2 bases and J 10 bases; bases outside gene matches: 1. The CDR3 spells CAWSLAGEQFF. CDR3 bases: TGTGCCTGGAGTCTAGCGGGCGAGCAGTTCTTC.

The count of this clone is one. The chain uses TRBV5-4 and TRBJ2-3; weak D call: TRBD1 (6 bases). The germline V and J ends were trimmed by 1 base and 0 bases, with 15 bases remaining between them. CDR3 length equals 17 residues. Per germline, CDR1 SGHNT and CDR2 YYREEE (reference sequence). CDR3 loop: CASSLPGAGSSTDTQYF. The CDR3 DNA is TGTGCCAGCAGCTTGCCAGGGGCCGGTTCTAGCACAGATACGCAGTATTTT.

This chain uses TRBV5-1 with TRBJ2-2; D may be TRBD2 (6 bases). There are 15 residues in the CDR3. Looked up from germline, CDR1 is SGHRS and CDR2 is YFSETQ. Deletions cut 4 bases from V and 0 bases from J, with 10 bases between. The CDR3 nucleotides are TGCGCCAGCAGCGTCGGGACTGCGAACACCGGGGAGCTGTTTTTT. Its protein product is CASSVGTANTGELFF. Using reference TRBV5-1 and TRBJ2-2 for the parts outside the CDR3, the full variable domain is KAGVTQTPRYLIKTRGQQVTLSCSPISGHRSVSWYQQTPGQGLQFLFEYFSETQRNKGNFPGRFSGRQFSNSRSEMNVSTLELGDSALYLCASSVGTANTGELFFGEGSRLTVL.

The chain has TRBV23-1 and TRBJ1-2; D perhaps matches TRBD1 (6 bases). TRBV23-1 is recorded as an ORF, its role being uncertain. With 6 bases removed from V and 8 bases from J, the gap between germline ends came to 22 bases. This CDR3 comprises 15 residues. CDR3 loop: CASSPRMDSREGYTF. The CDR3, as DNA: TGCGCCAGCAGCCCAAGAATGGACAGCCGGGAAGGCTACACCTTC.